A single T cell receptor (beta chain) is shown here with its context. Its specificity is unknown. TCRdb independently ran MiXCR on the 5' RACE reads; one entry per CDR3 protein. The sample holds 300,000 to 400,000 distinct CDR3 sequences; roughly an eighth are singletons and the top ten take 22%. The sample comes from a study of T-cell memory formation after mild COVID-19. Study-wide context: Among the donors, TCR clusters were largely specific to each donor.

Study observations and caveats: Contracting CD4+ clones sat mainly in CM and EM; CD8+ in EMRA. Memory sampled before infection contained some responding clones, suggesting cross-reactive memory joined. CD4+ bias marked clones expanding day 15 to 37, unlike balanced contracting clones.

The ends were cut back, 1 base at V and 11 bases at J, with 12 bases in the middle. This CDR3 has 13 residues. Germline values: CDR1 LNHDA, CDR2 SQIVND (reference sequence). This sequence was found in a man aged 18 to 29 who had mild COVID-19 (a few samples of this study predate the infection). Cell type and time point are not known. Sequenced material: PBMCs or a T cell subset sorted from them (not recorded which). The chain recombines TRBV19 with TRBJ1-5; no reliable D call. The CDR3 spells CASSIGASPAQHF. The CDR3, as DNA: TGTGCCAGTAGTATAGGTGCGTCCCCGGCCCAGCATTTT. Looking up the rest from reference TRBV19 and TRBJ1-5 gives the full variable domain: DGGITQSPKYLFRKEGQNVTLSCEQNLNHDAMYWYRQDPGQGLRLIYYSQIVNDFQKGDIAEGYSVSREKKESFPLTVTSAQKNPTAFYLCASSIGASPAQHFGDGTRLSIL.